This is a list of T cell receptor beta chains from one sample in a study of shared clonotypes between healthy human individuals. Libraries were prepared by immunoSEQ multiplex PCR; TCRdb keeps only in-frame clonotypes and omits some of them. The repertoire consists of 950,000 to 1,100,000 clones, with around 74% occurring once and the leading ten covering 1.4%. The sample consisted of memory CD4+ T cells sorted from blood. Receptors were obtained from a man between 18 and 35 years old in good health. The CDR3 runs from the conserved cysteine through the conserved F or W. A D gene is named only where the DNA matches it firmly. Not every row has a clone size; where given, it reads once, few, many or a size class.

j_call,clone_size,v_call,d_call,cdr3_aa,cdr3_nt
TRBJ1-6,-,TRBV5-1,-,CASSRGGDNSPLHF,TGCGCCAGCAGTCGAGGGGGGGATAATTCACCCCTCCACTTT
TRBJ2-6,-,TRBV19,-,CASSEEGAGANVLTF,TGTGCCAGTAGTGAGGAGGGGGCCGGGGCCAACGTCCTGACTTTC
TRBJ2-2,-,TRBV19,TRBD2,CASTSGGAAGELFF,TGTGCCAGCACTAGCGGGGGGGCCGCCGGGGAGCTGTTTTTT
TRBJ2-1,once,TRBV6-1,TRBD2,CASSERLLAGVYNEQFF,TGTGCCAGCAGTGAGAGACTGCTAGCGGGGGTCTACAATGAGCAGTTCTTC
TRBJ1-6,once,TRBV6-1,TRBD1,CASRRQGTYNSPLHF,TGTGCCAGCCGTAGACAGGGCACCTATAATTCACCCCTCCACTTT
TRBJ2-1,-,TRBV27,TRBD2,CASRRLAGDYNEQFF,TGTGCCAGCAGACGTCTAGCGGGGGACTACAATGAGCAGTTCTTC
TRBJ1-5,few,TRBV5-1,TRBD1,CASSLAGTGNQPQHF,TGCGCCAGCAGCTTGGCCGGGACAGGGAATCAGCCCCAGCATTTT
TRBJ2-5,-,TRBV10-3,-,CAISDGGRETQYF,TGTGCCATCAGTGACGGGGGACGAGAGACCCAGTACTTC
TRBJ1-1,-,TRBV18,-,CASSAGREGNTEAFF,TGTGCCAGCTCCGCCGGCCGGGAGGGGAACACTGAAGCTTTCTTT
TRBJ2-5,-,TRBV7-9,-,CASNNGETQYF,TGTGCCAGCAACAATGGGGAGACCCAGTACTTC
TRBJ1-4,-,TRBV6-1,-,CASSERRTNEKLFF,TGTGCCAGCAGTGAACGGAGAACTAATGAAAAACTGTTTTTT
TRBJ1-6,-,TRBV28,-,CASSTQMVTNSPLHF,TGTGCCAGCAGTACCCAGATGGTTACTAATTCACCCCTCCACTTT
TRBJ2-3,-,TRBV5-1,-,CASLLGGATDTQYF,TGCGCCAGCCTTTTGGGGGGCGCAACAGATACGCAGTATTTT
TRBJ1-6,-,TRBV7-8,-,CASSLAHGRATSYNSPLHF,TGTGCCAGCAGCTTAGCGCACGGCAGAGCTACCTCCTATAATTCACCCCTCCACTTT
TRBJ2-1,-,TRBV27,TRBD2,CASSLFHRLAGGPVEQFF,TGTGCCAGCAGTTTATTTCATAGACTAGCGGGAGGGCCGGTTGAGCAGTTCTTC
TRBJ2-7,once,TRBV10-3,TRBD1,CAISGTGTGNEQYF,TGTGCCATCAGTGGGACCGGGACAGGGAACGAGCAGTACTTC
TRBJ2-3,-,TRBV2,-,CASSAPPDTQYF,TGTGCCAGCAGCGCCCCACCAGATACGCAGTATTTT
TRBJ2-7,-,TRBV5-1,TRBD1,CASSPRTGGSSYEQYF,TGCGCCAGCAGCCCACGGACAGGGGGTAGCTCCTACGAGCAGTACTTC
TRBJ2-1,-,TRBV7-9,-,CASSLASVNEQFF,TGTGCCAGCAGCTTAGCTAGCGTCAATGAGCAGTTCTTC
TRBJ2-7,-,TRBV6-1,-,CASSEAGGGSYEQYF,TGTGCCAGCAGTGAAGCGGGAGGGGGCTCCTACGAGCAGTACTTC
TRBJ2-2,-,TRBV30,TRBD2,CAWGREGNTGELFF,TGTGCCTGGGGGCGGGAGGGGAACACCGGGGAGCTGTTTTTT
TRBJ2-1,-,TRBV7-7,TRBD1,CASSLRDRSTQLFF,TGTGCTAGCAGCCTCCGGGACAGGTCCACTCAGCTGTTCTTC
TRBJ2-7,-,TRBV5-6,TRBD1,CASSLRGQGLGRYEQYF,TGTGCCAGCAGCTTGAGGGGACAGGGCCTCGGAAGATACGAGCAGTACTTC
TRBJ2-5,once,TRBV30,TRBD2,CAWSPGTSVETQYF,TGTGCCTGGAGTCCCGGGACTAGCGTAGAGACCCAGTACTTC
TRBJ1-6,-,TRBV4-1,-,CASSQDSVAHSPLHF,TGCGCCAGCAGCCAAGACTCTGTGGCACATTCACCCCTCCACTTT
TRBJ1-2,-,TRBV6-5,TRBD1,CASSTGGGGYTF,TGTGCCAGCAGTACAGGGGGCGGCGGCTACACCTTC
TRBJ1-3,few,TRBV7-9,-,CASSSGTDSGNTIYF,TGTGCCAGCAGCTCCGGGACGGACTCTGGAAACACCATATATTTT
TRBJ2-5,few,TRBV6-1,TRBD1,CASSGAWTTGGGETQYF,TGTGCCAGCAGTGGGGCTTGGACGACAGGGGGCGGGGAGACCCAGTACTTC
TRBJ1-3,once,TRBV5-6,-,CASSRSGTAGNTIYF,TGTGCCAGCAGCCGATCCGGGACTGCCGGAAACACCATATATTTT
TRBJ2-5,-,TRBV7-8,-,CASSLLLQETQYF,TGTGCCAGCAGCTTGCTCCTCCAAGAGACCCAGTACTTC
TRBJ1-6,-,TRBV5-4,-,CASSQGGLDSPLHF,TGTGCCAGCAGCCAAGGGGGGTTGGATTCACCCCTCCACTTT
TRBJ2-3,once,TRBV5-1,-,CASSLHTDTQYF,TGCGCCAGCAGCTTGCACACAGATACGCAGTATTTT
TRBJ1-3,few,TRBV30,-,CAWSPSGNTIYF,TGTGCCTGGAGTCCGTCTGGAAACACCATATATTTT
TRBJ2-1,-,TRBV19,TRBD2,CASSNQAGESYNEQFF,TGTGCCAGTAGTAACCAAGCGGGAGAGTCCTACAATGAGCAGTTCTTC
TRBJ2-2,-,TRBV30,TRBD2,CAWNAPREAGTGELFF,TGTGCCTGGAATGCCCCCCGGGAGGCGGGTACCGGGGAGCTGTTTTTT
TRBJ2-5,-,TRBV6-1,-,CATTSRKETQYF,TGTGCCACCACGAGTAGGAAAGAGACCCAGTACTTC
TRBJ2-5,-,TRBV9,-,CASSVVAGANQETQYF,TGTGCCAGCAGCGTAGTGGCGGGGGCGAACCAAGAGACCCAGTACTTC
TRBJ2-5,-,TRBV6-5,TRBD2,CASSSGLAGKQETQYF,TGTGCCAGCAGTTCCGGACTAGCGGGCAAGCAAGAGACCCAGTACTTC
TRBJ2-3,-,TRBV9,-,CASSPRGGEETDTQYF,TGTGCCAGCAGCCCCCGTGGGGGAGAGGAAACAGATACGCAGTATTTT
TRBJ2-4,-,TRBV11-2,TRBD2,CASSLGHGRNNIQYF,TGTGCCAGCAGCTTAGGACACGGGAGGAATAACATTCAGTACTTC